The T cell receptor beta chain described here comes from a study of human T cells and chemical hapten exposure. General study results and limits: Alopecia in all donors means immunity may differ from healthy individuals.

V lost 0 bases and J lost 6, with 7 bases in between. Germline assignment: CDR1 SGHRS and CDR2 YFSETQ. The CDR3 length is 13 residues. With respect to this clonotype: Its antigen is currently unknown.

Time point of the sample: patch test 1, 2 weeks after DPC sensitization. Stated treatment: therapeutic diphenylcyclopropenone sensitization with weekly scalp DPC. The drawing of blood occurred before each patch test was applied. The study used a library that attached unique molecular identifiers to individual cDNA molecules. In TCRdb, the RACE reads were re-called with MiXCR into one record per CDR3 protein. The repertoire holds around 99,000 distinct CDR3 sequences, with 9.5% to 15% as singletons. This receptor was taken from a middle-aged woman with alopecia areata. Some clones in this sample may be carry-over from other donors' samples. The material was whole blood, obtained in connection with sensitization to the hapten diphenylcyclopropenone (DPC). The chain uses TRBV5-1 and TRBJ2-4, with TRBD2 as a possible D gene (5 bases). The DNA of the CDR3 is TGCGCCAGCAGCTTGGGGGAGCCAAACATTCAGTACTTC. Protein sequence: CASSLGEPNIQYF.